The next 26 T cell receptor beta chains were all read from a single sample in a study of blood T cell repertoires in COVID-19. Measured with immunoSEQ multiplex PCR; TCRdb has only the in-frame clones, and not every one. The repertoire holds roughly 130,000 clones, more than 80% seen once, with 12% in the top ten. Sequencing was carried out using peripheral blood. These receptors were obtained from a woman aged 55-70 years with acute or convalescent COVID-19.

This clone appeared a few times. The chain carries TRBV24-1 and TRBJ1-2, with a possible D match to TRBD1 (6 bases). This CDR3 comprises 16 residues. Between the trimmed V and J ends, which lost 2 bases and 8 bases, there was a span of 20 bases. CDR1 is KGHDR and CDR2 is SFDVKD in the germline V gene. The DNA for the CDR3 is TGTGCCACCAGTGATTCCGTGGCCGGGACAACCGACGGCTACACCTTC. This sequence encodes CATSDSVAGTTDGYTF.

On this clone: Germline and junction disagree at one end, which may indicate a read error. This chain links TRBV5-6 with TRBJ1-2; D not resolved. The CDR3 totals 12 residues. Germline V gene data show CDR1 as SGHDT and CDR2 as YYEEEE. The CDR3 here is CASSSYRHHEFF. As DNA, the CDR3 is TGTGCCAGCAGCTCCTACCGACACCACGAATTCTTC.

The chain employs TRBV27 and TRBJ1-6, with TRBD1 as a possible D gene (6 bases). This CDR3 has 16 amino acids. CDR1 is MNHEY, CDR2 SMNVEV, per germline (reference sequence). Trimming took off 7 bases at V and 8 bases at J, with 21 bases between the two ends. The CDR3 loop is CASKKWGHSNDSPLHF. The DNA of the CDR3 is TGTGCCAGCAAAAAATGGGGACACAGCAACGATTCACCCCTCCACTTT.

The chain is built from TRBV27 and TRBJ1-5, with 8 bases aligning to TRBD1. V lost 5 bases to trimming and J lost 4 bases; unmatched junction nucleotides: 7. This CDR3 has 15 residues. From germline, CDR1 is MNHEY and CDR2 SMNVEV (reference sequence). CDR3 loop: CASSLRTGLNQPQHF. For the CDR3, the DNA is TGTGCCAGCAGTCTTCGGACAGGGTTAAATCAGCCCCAGCATTTT.

Details on this clone: One end of the junction varies from germline; a read error may be responsible. The V and J genes are TRBV6-5 and TRBJ1-2; D perhaps matches TRBD1 (6 bases). From germline, CDR1 is MNHEY and CDR2 SVGAGI. The CDR3 loop spans 16 amino acids. Here the CDR3 DNA reads TGTGCCAGCAGTAACTCAGGGGAAGTGGCGAACTATGGCTACACCTTC. As protein: CASSNSGEVANYGYTF.

This chain connects TRBV11-2 to TRBJ1-1; perhaps TRBD1 as D (5 bases). Trimming took 3 bases from V and 5 from J, leaving 13 bases between them. The CDR3 runs to 14 residues. Germline CDR1 is SGHAT and CDR2 is FQNNGV. CDR3 nucleotides: TGTGCCAGCAGCTTCCAGGCGTCAGGGACTGAAGCTTTCTTT. It specifies CASSFQASGTEAFF. The variable domain in full, completed from reference TRBV11-2 and TRBJ1-1, reads EAGVAQSPRYKIIEKRQSVAFWCNPISGHATLYWYQQILGQGPKLLIQFQNNGVVDDSQLPKDRFSAERLKGVDSTLKIQPAKLEDSAVYLCASSFQASGTEAFFGQGTRLTVV.

This clone was seen just once. This chain uses TRBV6-1 with TRBJ1-2; tentatively, D is TRBD1 (5 bases). The CDR3 consists of 13 residues. Trimming left V 3 bases short and J 4 bases short, with 9 bases between. Germline CDR1 and CDR2: MNHNS and SASEGT. The CDR3 spells CASSEQGLYGYTF. The CDR3 DNA reads TGTGCCAGCAGTGAGCAGGGCCTCTATGGCTACACCTTC.

J is TRBJ1-3 and V is TRBV28, with TRBD1 matching over 8 bases. This CDR3 is 12 amino acids long. With V trimmed by 10 bases and J by 4 bases, 3 bases remained unmatched. Germline V gives CDR1 MDHEN, CDR2 SYDVKM. CDR3 nucleotides: TGTGCCACTGACAGGGGAGGAAACACCATATATTTT. Translated, it gives CATDRGGNTIYF.

This sequence joins TRBV28 and TRBJ2-3; D may be TRBD1 (6 bases). This CDR3 has 14 residues. The germline gives CDR1 MDHEN, CDR2 SYDVKM. The ends were cut back, 4 bases at V and 2 bases at J, with 10 bases in the middle. CDR3 sequence reads: CASSSGQNTDTQYF. DNA for the CDR3: TGTGCCAGCAGTTCGGGACAAAACACAGATACGCAGTATTTT. The entire variable domain, with the rest obtained from reference TRBV28 and TRBJ2-3, is as follows: DVKVTQSSRYLVKRTGEKVFLECVQDMDHENMFWYRQDPGLGLRLIYFSYDVKMKEKGDIPEGYSVSREKKERFSLILESASTNQTSMYLCASSSGQNTDTQYFGPGTRLTVL.

The rearrangement links TRBV6-5 to TRBJ1-5, with a weak D call TRBD1 (5 bases). There are 14 residues in the CDR3. Trimming left V 6 bases short and J 3 bases short, with 12 bases between. CDR1 is MNHEY and CDR2 is SVGAGI in the germline V gene. This CDR3 reads CASSADRFNQPQHF. As DNA, the CDR3 is TGTGCCAGCAGCGCTGACAGATTCAATCAGCCCCAGCATTTT.

This rearrangement joins TRBV2 to TRBJ1-1; D is perhaps TRBD1 (6 bases). CDR3 length equals 10 residues. The V end lost 9 bases, the J end lost 8 bases, and 10 bases lay between the germline ends. Germline loops: CDR1 SNHLY, CDR2 FYNNEI. For the CDR3, the DNA is TGTGCCAGGGGGACAACCGAAGCTTTCTTT. Amino acids: CARGTTEAFF.

The chain links TRBV5-1 to TRBJ2-1; 10 nucleotides match TRBD2. This CDR3 is built from 16 residues. Germline trimming cut 0 bases from V and 8 bases from J; bases unmatched to any gene: 8. CDR1 is SGHRS, CDR2 YFSETQ, per germline. CDR3 loop: CASSLVPSGGFDEQFF. CDR3 DNA: TGCGCCAGCAGCTTGGTACCTAGCGGGGGTTTCGATGAGCAGTTCTTC.

The J gene is TRBJ2-2, the V gene TRBV3-1 (or the pseudogene TRBV3-2), with D possibly matching TRBD1 (6 bases). This CDR3 contains 14 residues. The germline V gene has CDR1 LGHDT and CDR2 YNNKEL (reference sequence). V lost 3 bases and J lost 5, with 10 bases in between. The CDR3 DNA reads as TGTGCCAGCAGCCAGATAACAGGGACCGGGGAGCTGTTTTTT. Amino acid sequence: CASSQITGTGELFF.

This sequence joins TRBV5-4 and TRBJ1-1, with D uncertain. The CDR3 sequence is 12 residues long. The ends were cut back, 2 bases at V and 0 bases at J, with 2 bases in the middle. Germline CDR1 is SGHNT and CDR2 is YYREEE (reference sequence). The CDR3 sequence is CASSFLNTEAFF. For the CDR3, the DNA is TGTGCCAGCAGCTTCTTGAACACTGAAGCTTTCTTT.

The chain combines TRBV7-9 with TRBJ1-6; TRBD1 aligns across 11 bases. The trim removed 5 bases at V and 6 bases at J, leaving 3 bases unmatched. Germline CDR1 is SEHNR and CDR2 is FQNEAQ (reference sequence). This CDR3 has 15 residues. The CDR3 reads CASSIGTGGNSPLHF. The CDR3 nucleotides read TGTGCCAGCAGCATCGGGACAGGGGGTAATTCACCCCTCCACTTT.

This clone appeared a single time. The chain couples TRBV5-1 to TRBJ1-2; a weak D match, TRBD1 (6 bases). V gave up 4 bases and J gave up 0 bases, with 16 bases separating them. Germline V CDR1 and CDR2: SGHRS, YFSETQ. CDR3 length equals 16 residues. CDR3: CASSPHRDTANYGYTF. The CDR3 DNA is TGCGCCAGCAGCCCACACCGGGACACAGCTAACTATGGCTACACCTTC.

The chain joins TRBV12-3 or TRBV12-4 to TRBJ2-4; tentatively, D is TRBD2 (5 bases). The CDR3 runs 12 residues. The V end lost 8 bases, the J end lost 8 bases, and 13 bases lay between the germline ends. The CDR3 DNA reads TGTGCCAGCGCAACGGAGGCAGACATTCAGTACTTC. This gives the protein CASATEADIQYF.

V usage is TRBV2 and J usage is TRBJ1-3, with 9 bases lining up with TRBD1. CDR3 length: 16 residues. Germline V gene sequence: CDR1 SNHLY, CDR2 FYNNEI. V dropped 3 bases and J dropped 0; count of bases not matched to a gene: 3. This CDR3 is CASSEGTGTSGNTIYF. The CDR3 coding sequence is TGTGCCAGCAGTGAGGGGACAGGGACCTCTGGAAACACCATATATTTT.

This chain uses TRBV2 with TRBJ1-6; the match to TRBD1 covers 7 bases. Germline V CDR1 and CDR2: SNHLY, FYNNEI. This CDR3 region has 13 residues. V was clipped by 9 bases and J by 11 bases; unmatched bases: 10. The CDR3 DNA is TGTGCCAGTGTGGACAGGAGACGCGCACCCCTCCACTTT. As protein: CASVDRRRAPLHF.

The CDR3 DNA sequence: TGCAGCGTTGAGGGACAGGCTCAAGAGACCCAGTACTTC. This translates into CSVEGQAQETQYF. V and J are TRBV29-1 and TRBJ2-5; 8 bases map to TRBD1. The CDR3 contains 13 residues. Germline CDR1 SQVTM, CDR2 ANQGSEA. V trimming: 3 bases; J trimming: 2 bases; junction bases outside the gene matches: 2.

The chain uses TRBV7-8 and TRBJ1-3; no clear D gene. V was cut by 6 bases and J by 0 bases, with 6 bases left in between. The CDR3 sequence is 13 residues long. The germline gives CDR1 SGHVS, CDR2 FQNEAQ. CDR3 in amino acids: CASSLSSGNTIYF. CDR3 bases: TGTGCCAGCAGTCTTAGCTCTGGAAACACCATATATTTT. Full variable domain (rest looked up from reference TRBV7-8 and TRBJ1-3): GAGVSQSPRYKVAKRGQDVALRCDPISGHVSLFWYQQALGQGPEFLTYFQNEAQLDKSGLPSDRFFAERPEGSVSTLKIQRTQQEDSAVYLCASSLSSGNTIYFGEGSWLTVV.

V gene TRBV6-1 combines with J gene TRBJ2-7, with 7 bases identical to TRBD1. CDR3 size: 17 residues. V dropped 4 bases and J dropped 0; count of bases not matched to a gene: 12. From germline, CDR1 is MNHNS and CDR2 SASEGT. The CDR3, as DNA: TGTGCCAGCAGTGCCATTCCCGGGACAGTTAGCTCCTACGAGCAGTACTTC. It is translated as CASSAIPGTVSSYEQYF.

The chain is built from TRBV7-9 and TRBJ1-1; 8 bases align to TRBD1. V shed 2 bases, J shed 3 bases, and the junction held 11 bases outside the gene matches. Germline V gene data show CDR1 as SEHNR and CDR2 as FQNEAQ (reference sequence). The CDR3 extends over 17 amino acids. CDR3 bases: TGTGCCAGCAGCTTATTACCAAATACAGGGGGAGACACTGAAGCTTTCTTT. Its protein is CASSLLPNTGGDTEAFF.

This rearrangement joins TRBV7-9 to TRBJ1-1, with D unresolved. Germline V gene lookup returns CDR1 SEHNR and CDR2 FQNEAQ (reference sequence). This CDR3 is 15 amino acids long. The V gene lost 5 bases and the J gene lost 0 bases, with 13 bases spanning the gap. The CDR3: CASSQERLMNTEAFF. DNA for the CDR3: TGTGCCAGCAGCCAGGAAAGGCTCATGAACACTGAAGCTTTCTTT. The variable domain in full, with the rest retrieved from reference TRBV7-9 and TRBJ1-1, is DTGVSQNPRHKITKRGQNVTFRCDPISEHNRLYWYRQTLGQGPEFLTYFQNEAQLEKSRLLSDRFSAERPKGSFSTLEIQRTEQGDSAMYLCASSQERLMNTEAFFGQGTRLTVV.

The chain uses TRBV9 and TRBJ1-3; a possible D gene is TRBD1 (5 bases). This CDR3 region has 15 residues. The ends were cut back, 0 bases at V and 1 base at J, with 8 bases in the middle. CDR1 and CDR2 (germline): SGDLS, YYNGEE. The CDR3 spells CASSVEGRSGNTIYF. DNA for the CDR3: TGTGCCAGCAGCGTAGAGGGGAGGTCTGGAAACACCATATATTTT.

CDR3 DNA sequence: TGTGCCAGTAAGCCCGAGACAGGGGGCATGGATAACTATGGCTACACCTTC. It is translated as CASKPETGGMDNYGYTF. This chain uses TRBV19 with TRBJ1-2, with 10 positions matching TRBD1. Germline CDR1 is LNHDA and CDR2 is SQIVND (reference sequence). V was clipped by 7 bases and J by 1 base; unmatched bases: 12. This CDR3 has 17 amino acids.